This entry is about one T cell receptor (beta chain). Its antigen is not known. The entry originates in a study of Tregs in tolerant kidney transplant recipients. Study results and limitations: The small number of patients limits these findings pending further validation. The most relevant donor-specific Treg TCRbeta repertoire apparently came from expansion with activated donor B cells. Nucleotide sequences could not be compared across some patients' samples due to primer changes.

CD4+CD25+CD127- Tregs, CD4+CD25- non-Tregs, CD4 and CD8 cells were sorted. Profiling relied on immunoSEQ multiplex PCR, and the TCRdb table lists in-frame clones only, not all of them. Here the sample spans 110,000 or so clones, nearly 90% being singletons. CDR1 and CDR2 (germline): SEHNR, FQNEAQ (reference sequence). This CDR3 has 13 residues. The V gene lost 3 bases and the J gene lost 7 bases, with 12 bases spanning the gap. The rearrangement uses TRBV7-9 and TRBJ1-1; possibly TRBD1 for D (6 bases). The sample was CD4+ T cells from blood, taken before the transplant. This clonotype was sampled from a human donor who received a combined kidney and bone marrow transplant. CDR3 bases: TGTGCCAGCAGCTTTTCCGGACAGAGTGAAGCTTTCTTT. Amino acids: CASSFSGQSEAFF.